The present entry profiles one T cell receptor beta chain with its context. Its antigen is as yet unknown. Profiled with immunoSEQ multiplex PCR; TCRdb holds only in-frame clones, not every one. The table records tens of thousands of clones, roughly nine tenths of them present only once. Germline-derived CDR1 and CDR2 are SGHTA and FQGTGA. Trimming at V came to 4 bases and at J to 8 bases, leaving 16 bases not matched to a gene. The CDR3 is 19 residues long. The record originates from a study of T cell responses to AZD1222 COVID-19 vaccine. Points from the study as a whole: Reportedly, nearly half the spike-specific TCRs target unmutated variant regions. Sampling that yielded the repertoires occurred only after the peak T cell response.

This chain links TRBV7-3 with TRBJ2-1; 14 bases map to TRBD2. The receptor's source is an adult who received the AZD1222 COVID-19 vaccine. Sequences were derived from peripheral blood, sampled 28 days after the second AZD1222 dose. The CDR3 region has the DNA TGTGCCAGCAGCTCCGGGACTAGCGGGAGAAGAGGGTCTTGGGATGAGCAGTTCTTC. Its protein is CASSSGTSGRRGSWDEQFF.